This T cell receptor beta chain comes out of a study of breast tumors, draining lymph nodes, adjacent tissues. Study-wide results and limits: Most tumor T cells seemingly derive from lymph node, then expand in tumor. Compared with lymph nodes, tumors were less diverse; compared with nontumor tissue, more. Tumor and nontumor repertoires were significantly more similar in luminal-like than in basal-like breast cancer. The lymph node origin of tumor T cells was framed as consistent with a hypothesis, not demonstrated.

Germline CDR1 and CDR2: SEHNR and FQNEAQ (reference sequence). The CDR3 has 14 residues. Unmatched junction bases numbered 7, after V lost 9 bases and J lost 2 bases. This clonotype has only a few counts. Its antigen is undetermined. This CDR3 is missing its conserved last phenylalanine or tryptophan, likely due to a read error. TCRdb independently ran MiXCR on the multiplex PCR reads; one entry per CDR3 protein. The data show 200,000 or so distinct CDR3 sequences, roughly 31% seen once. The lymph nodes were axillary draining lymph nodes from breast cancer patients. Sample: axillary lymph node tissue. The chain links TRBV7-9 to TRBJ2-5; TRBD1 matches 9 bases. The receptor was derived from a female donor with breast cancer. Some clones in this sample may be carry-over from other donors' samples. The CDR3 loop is CASSRGTGQETQYL. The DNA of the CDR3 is TGTGCCAGTAGCAGAGGGACAGGGCAAGAGACCCAGTACCTC.